This T cell receptor (beta chain) originates from a study of monozygotic twins with inflammatory bowel disease. Donors each contributed one blood sample measuring under 3 ml. Template switching added UMIs carrying a 6-nucleotide sample barcode. TCRdb reprocessed the 5' RACE reads and keeps a single row for each CDR3 protein, giving no DNA. Its listing shows roughly 100,000 distinct CDR3 sequences. This CDR3 is 15 amino acids long. CDR1 and CDR2 (germline): DFQATT, SNEGSKA (reference sequence). Findings and limits, study-wide: Compared with healthy co-twins, IBD patients showed reduced TCRbeta repertoire diversity by inverse Simpson.

Details on this clonotype: The antigen remains undetermined.

The clonotype was recovered from a human donor with ulcerative colitis or Crohn's disease, or a healthy co-twin of an affected twin (not recorded which). The sequencing input was blood. The chain carries TRBV20-1 and TRBJ2-1; TCRdb designates TRBD1, a call that cannot be tested without DNA. The CDR3 spells CSARVLGQGEVEQFF.